These T cell receptor beta chains were read from a single sample in a study of breast tumors, draining lymph nodes, adjacent tissues. TCRdb ran MiXCR on the multiplex PCR reads and lists one entry per CDR3 protein. Here the sample spans approximately 180,000 distinct CDR3 sequences, roughly a third being singletons. Sequenced sample: axillary lymph node tissue. The source of these receptors is a female donor with breast cancer. Some clones in this sample may be carry-over from other donors' samples. The CDR3 runs from the conserved cysteine through the conserved F or W. Fields, in order: V gene, J gene, D gene, CDR3 protein. The D gene is left open where the match is weak.

v_call: TRBV5-1; j_call: TRBJ2-4; d_call: NA; cdr3_aa: CASSLVGGGKNIQYF
v_call: TRBV5-1; j_call: TRBJ1-6; d_call: TRBD1; cdr3_aa: CASSEDRVVLYF
v_call: TRBV19; j_call: TRBJ1-2; d_call: TRBD1; cdr3_aa: CASSTTGGSGGYTF
v_call: TRBV19; j_call: TRBJ2-2; d_call: NA; cdr3_aa: CASTQGGSFFTGELFF
v_call: TRBV28; j_call: TRBJ2-1; d_call: TRBD2; cdr3_aa: CASSGTGTSGGNEQFF
v_call: TRBV6-1; j_call: TRBJ1-2; d_call: NA; cdr3_aa: CATGPGRVTNYGYTF
v_call: TRBV12-3/TRBV12-4; j_call: TRBJ1-2; d_call: TRBD1; cdr3_aa: CASSLSDRVNGYTF
v_call: TRBV24-1; j_call: TRBJ1-6; d_call: NA; cdr3_aa: CATSDRGGNSPLHF
v_call: TRBV29-1; j_call: TRBJ2-1; d_call: NA; cdr3_aa: CSGLYNEQFF
v_call: TRBV4-1; j_call: TRBJ1-4; d_call: NA; cdr3_aa: CASSQERGLNEKLFF
v_call: TRBV19; j_call: TRBJ1-2; d_call: NA; cdr3_aa: CASSLGTYGYTF
v_call: TRBV18; j_call: TRBJ2-2; d_call: NA; cdr3_aa: CASSPRAMGYGELFF
v_call: TRBV5-4; j_call: TRBJ2-7; d_call: NA; cdr3_aa: CASSLGQPSYEQYF
v_call: TRBV11-2; j_call: TRBJ2-7; d_call: NA; cdr3_aa: CASSLEPYSYEQYF
v_call: TRBV6-1; j_call: TRBJ2-3; d_call: TRBD2; cdr3_aa: CASSDVTSGSADTQYF
v_call: TRBV20-1; j_call: TRBJ2-7; d_call: NA; cdr3_aa: CSARDQGRSSEQYF
v_call: TRBV29-1; j_call: TRBJ2-7; d_call: NA; cdr3_aa: CSVEVPGEQYF
v_call: TRBV7-6; j_call: TRBJ2-1; d_call: NA; cdr3_aa: CASSLPDNEQFF
v_call: TRBV27; j_call: TRBJ1-6; d_call: TRBD1; cdr3_aa: CASRGQSSYNSPLHF
v_call: TRBV19; j_call: TRBJ1-1; d_call: NA; cdr3_aa: CASSIHMGGGTEAFF
v_call: TRBV5-6; j_call: TRBJ2-6; d_call: TRBD1; cdr3_aa: CASRRQGSGANVLTF
v_call: TRBV5-6; j_call: TRBJ2-3; d_call: TRBD2; cdr3_aa: CASSLGAGGGADTQYF
v_call: TRBV5-1; j_call: TRBJ2-3; d_call: TRBD2; cdr3_aa: CASARLALTRTDTQYF
v_call: TRBV19; j_call: TRBJ2-1; d_call: TRBD2; cdr3_aa: CASSMFWLAGGGGNEQSF
v_call: TRBV20-1; j_call: TRBJ2-7; d_call: TRBD2; cdr3_aa: CSVPGTSGLYEQYF
v_call: TRBV19; j_call: TRBJ1-6; d_call: NA; cdr3_aa: CASSMISQLVRALHF
v_call: TRBV12-3/TRBV12-4; j_call: TRBJ2-6; d_call: NA; cdr3_aa: CASSPLTNVLTF
v_call: TRBV13; j_call: TRBJ2-1; d_call: TRBD1; cdr3_aa: CASSIAGTGLFEQFF
v_call: TRBV10-3; j_call: TRBJ2-3; d_call: TRBD2; cdr3_aa: CAIRIGGADTQYF
v_call: TRBV20-1; j_call: TRBJ2-1; d_call: NA; cdr3_aa: CSARAGNNEQFF
v_call: TRBV20-1; j_call: TRBJ2-3; d_call: TRBD1; cdr3_aa: CSARARRDRGVRDTQYF
v_call: TRBV25-1; j_call: TRBJ1-4; d_call: NA; cdr3_aa: CASRDSGGQEKLFF
v_call: TRBV15; j_call: TRBJ2-2; d_call: TRBD2; cdr3_aa: CATSRDGTSGSGEPFF
v_call: TRBV28; j_call: TRBJ2-2; d_call: TRBD2; cdr3_aa: CAERGGTGELFF
v_call: TRBV7-8; j_call: TRBJ2-1; d_call: NA; cdr3_aa: CASSLGTGAQGDEQFF